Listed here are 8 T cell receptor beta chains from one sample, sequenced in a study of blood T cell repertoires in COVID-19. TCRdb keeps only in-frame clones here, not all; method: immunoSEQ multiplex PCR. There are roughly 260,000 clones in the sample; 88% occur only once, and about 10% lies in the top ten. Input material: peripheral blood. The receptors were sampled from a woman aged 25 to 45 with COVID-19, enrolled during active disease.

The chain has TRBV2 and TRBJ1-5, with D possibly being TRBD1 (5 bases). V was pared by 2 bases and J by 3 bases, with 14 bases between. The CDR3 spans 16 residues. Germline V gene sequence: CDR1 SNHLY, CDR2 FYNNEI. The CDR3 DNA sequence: TGTGCCAGCAGTGAAAGGGGCGGGGAGGCCAATCAGCCCCAGCATTTT. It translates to CASSERGGEANQPQHF.

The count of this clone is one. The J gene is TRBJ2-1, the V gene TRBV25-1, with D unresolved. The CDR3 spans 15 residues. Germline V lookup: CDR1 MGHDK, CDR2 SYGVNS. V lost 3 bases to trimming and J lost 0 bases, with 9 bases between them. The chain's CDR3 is CASSDSQSSYNEQFF. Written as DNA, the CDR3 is TGTGCCAGCAGTGATTCTCAGTCCTCCTACAATGAGCAGTTCTTC.

The CDR3 sequence is CASSTDRGYNSPLHF. As DNA, the CDR3 is TGTGCCAGCAGCACGGACAGGGGTTATAATTCACCCCTCCACTTT. This chain links TRBV7-2 with TRBJ1-6; 9 bases line up with TRBD1. The trim removed 5 bases at V and 4 bases at J, leaving 3 bases unmatched. The CDR3 sequence is 15 residues long. Germline lookup yields CDR1 SGHTA and CDR2 FQGNSA.

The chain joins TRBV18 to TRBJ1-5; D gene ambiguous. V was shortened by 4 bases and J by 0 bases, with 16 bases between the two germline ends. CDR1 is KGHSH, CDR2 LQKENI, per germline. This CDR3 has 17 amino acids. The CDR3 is CASSLTGPGYSNQPQHF. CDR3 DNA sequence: TGTGCCAGCTCACTAACGGGTCCCGGGTATAGCAATCAGCCCCAGCATTTT.

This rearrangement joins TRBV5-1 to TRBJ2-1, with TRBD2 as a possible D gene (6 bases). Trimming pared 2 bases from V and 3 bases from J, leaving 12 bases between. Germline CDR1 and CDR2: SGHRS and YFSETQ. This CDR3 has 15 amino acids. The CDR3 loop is CASSLGLARYNEQFF. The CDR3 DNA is TGCGCCAGCAGCTTAGGTCTAGCGCGCTACAATGAGCAGTTCTTC.

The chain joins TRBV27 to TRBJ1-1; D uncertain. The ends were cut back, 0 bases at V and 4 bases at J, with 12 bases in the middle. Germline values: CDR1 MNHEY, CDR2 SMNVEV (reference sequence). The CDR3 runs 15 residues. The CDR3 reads CASSLSRGMGTEAFF. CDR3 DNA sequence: TGTGCCAGCAGTTTATCCCGCGGGATGGGCACTGAAGCTTTCTTT.

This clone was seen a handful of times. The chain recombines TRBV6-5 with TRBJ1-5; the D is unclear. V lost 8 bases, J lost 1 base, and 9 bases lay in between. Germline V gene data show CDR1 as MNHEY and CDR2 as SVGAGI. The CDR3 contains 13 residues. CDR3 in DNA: TGTGCCAGCCGGCGCGGGAGCAATCAGCCCCAGCATTTT. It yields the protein CASRRGSNQPQHF.

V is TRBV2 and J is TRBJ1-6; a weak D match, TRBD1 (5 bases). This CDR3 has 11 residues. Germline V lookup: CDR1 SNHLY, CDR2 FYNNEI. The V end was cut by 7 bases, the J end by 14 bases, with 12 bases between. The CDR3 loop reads CASTTGEALHF. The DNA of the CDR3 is TGTGCCAGCACCACGGGGGAGGCCCTCCACTTT.